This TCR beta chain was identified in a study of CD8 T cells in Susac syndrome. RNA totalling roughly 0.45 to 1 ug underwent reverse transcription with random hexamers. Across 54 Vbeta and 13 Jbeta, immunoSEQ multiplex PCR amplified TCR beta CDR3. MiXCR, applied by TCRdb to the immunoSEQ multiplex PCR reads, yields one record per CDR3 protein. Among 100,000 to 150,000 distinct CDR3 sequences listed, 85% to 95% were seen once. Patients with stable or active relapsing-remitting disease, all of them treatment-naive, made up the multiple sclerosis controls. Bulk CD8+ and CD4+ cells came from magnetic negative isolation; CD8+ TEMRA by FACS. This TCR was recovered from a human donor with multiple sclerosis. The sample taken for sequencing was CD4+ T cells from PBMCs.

DNA for the CDR3: TGCAGCGTGGGGGGACAGGGCCTACAAAAACTGTTTTTT. It yields the protein CSVGGQGLQKLFF. The rearrangement uses TRBV29-1 and TRBJ1-4; 9 bases map to TRBD1. Per the germline V gene, CDR1 is SQVTM and CDR2 is ANQGSEA. Trimming cost V 6 bases and J 9 bases; bases outside gene matches: 8. CDR3 length: 13 amino acids.